Listed below are T cell receptor beta chains from one sample, sequenced in a study of T cell changes during pregnancy in multiple sclerosis. Produced via immunoSEQ multiplex PCR; TCRdb's table is partial and in-frame only. The data contain 20,000 to 25,000 clones, around 89% of them singletons. Sequencing was performed on CD8+ T cells from peripheral blood mononuclear cells, taken in the first trimester of pregnancy. These receptors originate from a female donor with multiple sclerosis, enrolled in a pregnancy study. Both conserved end residues are trimmed from each CDR3. The D gene is left open where the match is weak.

d_call j_call v_call cdr3_aa
TRBD1 TRBJ2-1 TRBV30 AWSQGVSPYNEQF
NA TRBJ2-3 TRBV2 ASSGVAEWGTDTQY
TRBD2 TRBJ2-1 TRBV12-5 ASGSAFGVAGDNEQF
TRBD1 TRBJ2-7 TRBV10-3 AISEGDRGGGSSYEQY
TRBD2 TRBJ2-1 TRBV4-2 ASSQEAGGNNEQF
NA TRBJ2-3 TRBV7-9 ASSTLQGSTDTQY
TRBD2 NA TRBV5-4 ASSGGLAGDEQY
NA TRBJ2-1 TRBV6-4 ASSDLQGHNEQF
NA TRBJ1-4 TRBV27 ASSVGVREKLF
TRBD2 TRBJ2-1 TRBV7-9 ASSLVVAGSYYNEQF
TRBD1 TRBJ2-5 TRBV19 ASSIGTGSLETQY
TRBD1 TRBJ2-7 TRBV7-9 ASSFTGAGEQY
NA TRBJ2-3 TRBV5-6 ASSLAVATDTQY
TRBD2 TRBJ2-1 TRBV10-3 AISFPGLARNEQF
TRBD1 TRBJ2-4 TRBV18 ASSPPEDRGRNIQY
NA TRBJ2-7 TRBV9 ASSVSSGNYEQY
NA TRBJ1-1 TRBV7-2 ASSYTGGGWNTEAF
NA TRBJ2-7 TRBV4-2 ASSHFSRGSYEQY
NA TRBJ1-1 TRBV9 ASSEGVATEAF
TRBD2 TRBJ2-1 TRBV27 ASSSKLTSGRKYNEQF
TRBD1 TRBJ1-1 TRBV30 AWGQGANTEAF
NA TRBJ2-1 TRBV4-1 ASSQVPEGHGEQF
NA TRBJ2-7 TRBV4-2 ASSQEVQDSEQY
TRBD2 TRBJ2-7 TRBV4-3 ASSQETSSASYEQY
TRBD2 TRBJ2-1 TRBV28 ASSASGMDEKEQF
NA TRBJ2-1 TRBV9 ASSVEGTSYNEQF
NA TRBJ2-2 TRBV7-9 ASSLGGGNTGELF
NA TRBJ1-2 TRBV30 AWSVRVSGYT
NA TRBJ1-1 TRBV7-8 ASSLQGGDTEAF
TRBD1 TRBJ1-2 TRBV4-3 ASSQDYVGQGVDGYT
NA TRBJ2-5 TRBV15 ATSRGAGATETQY
TRBD2 TRBJ2-1 TRBV19 ASSIVWFSGRVDEQF
TRBD2 TRBJ2-3 TRBV7-9 ASSSGTSGLPDTQY
NA TRBJ2-1 TRBV13 ASSGEYNEQF
NA NA TRBV7-6 ASSSNRVHEQY
TRBD2 TRBJ2-2 TRBV19 ASRAGGLTGELF
TRBD2 TRBJ2-7 TRBV28 ASSPGLAGAYEQY